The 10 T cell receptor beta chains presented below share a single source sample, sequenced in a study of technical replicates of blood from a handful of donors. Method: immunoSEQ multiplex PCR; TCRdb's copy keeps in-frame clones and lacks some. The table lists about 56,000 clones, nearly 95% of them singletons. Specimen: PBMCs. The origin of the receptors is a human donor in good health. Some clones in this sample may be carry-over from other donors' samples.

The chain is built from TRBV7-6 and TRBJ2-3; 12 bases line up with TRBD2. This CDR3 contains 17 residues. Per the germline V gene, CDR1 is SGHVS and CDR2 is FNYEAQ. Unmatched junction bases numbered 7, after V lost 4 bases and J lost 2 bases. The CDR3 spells CASSSLTSGSVTDTQYF. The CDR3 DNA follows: TGTGCCAGCAGCTCGTTGACTAGCGGGAGCGTCACAGATACGCAGTATTTT.

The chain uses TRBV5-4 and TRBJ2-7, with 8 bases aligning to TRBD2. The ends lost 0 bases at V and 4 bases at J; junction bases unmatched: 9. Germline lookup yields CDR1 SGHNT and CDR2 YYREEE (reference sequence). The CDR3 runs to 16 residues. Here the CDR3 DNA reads TGTGCCAGCAGCTTGGTAGCGGCTAGCGGGCGTTACGAGCAGTACTTC. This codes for CASSLVAASGRYEQYF.

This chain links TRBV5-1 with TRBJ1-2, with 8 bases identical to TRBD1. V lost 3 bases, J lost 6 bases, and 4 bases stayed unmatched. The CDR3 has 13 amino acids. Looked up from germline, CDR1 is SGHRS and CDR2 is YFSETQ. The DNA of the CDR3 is TGCGCCAGCAGCTCAGGGGGCGAACATGGCTACACCTTC. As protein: CASSSGGEHGYTF.

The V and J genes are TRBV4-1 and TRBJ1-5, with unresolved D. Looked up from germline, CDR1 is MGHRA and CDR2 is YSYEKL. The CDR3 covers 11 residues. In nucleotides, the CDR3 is TGCTGGGCTATAAGCAATCAGCCCCAGCATTTT. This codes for CWAISNQPQHF.

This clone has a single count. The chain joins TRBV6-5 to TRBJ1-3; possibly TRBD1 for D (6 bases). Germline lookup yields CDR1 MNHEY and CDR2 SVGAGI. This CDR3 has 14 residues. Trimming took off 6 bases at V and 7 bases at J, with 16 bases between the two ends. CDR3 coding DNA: TGTGCCAGCAGACCGACCGGGACAAGCAACACCATATATTTT. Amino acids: CASRPTGTSNTIYF.

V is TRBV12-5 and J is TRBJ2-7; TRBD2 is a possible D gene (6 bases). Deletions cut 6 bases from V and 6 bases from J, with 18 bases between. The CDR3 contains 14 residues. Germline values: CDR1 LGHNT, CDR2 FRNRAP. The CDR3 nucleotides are TGTGCTAGTGGCCCGCATCCGGGGACTCTCGAGCAGTACTTC. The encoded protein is CASGPHPGTLEQYF.

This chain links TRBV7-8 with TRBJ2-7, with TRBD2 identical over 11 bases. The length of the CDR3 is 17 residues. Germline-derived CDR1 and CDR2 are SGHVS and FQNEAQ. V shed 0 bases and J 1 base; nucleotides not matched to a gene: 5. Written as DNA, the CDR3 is TGTGCCAGCAGCTTAGCGAAGACTAGCGGGGTATCCTACGAGCAGTACTTC. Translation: CASSLAKTSGVSYEQYF. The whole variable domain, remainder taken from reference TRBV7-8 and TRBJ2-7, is GAGVSQSPRYKVAKRGQDVALRCDPISGHVSLFWYQQALGQGPEFLTYFQNEAQLDKSGLPSDRFFAERPEGSVSTLKIQRTQQEDSAVYLCASSLAKTSGVSYEQYFGPGTRLTVT.

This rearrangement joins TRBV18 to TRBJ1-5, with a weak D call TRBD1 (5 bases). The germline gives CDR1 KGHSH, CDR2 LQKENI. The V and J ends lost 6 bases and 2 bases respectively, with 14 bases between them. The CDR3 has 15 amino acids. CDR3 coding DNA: TGTGCCAGCTCCCCCGGGAGAGGGGGCAATCAGCCCCAGCATTTT. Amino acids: CASSPGRGGNQPQHF.

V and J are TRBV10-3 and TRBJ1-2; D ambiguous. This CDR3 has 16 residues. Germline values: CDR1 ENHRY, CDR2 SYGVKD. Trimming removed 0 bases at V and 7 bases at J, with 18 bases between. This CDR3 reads CAISESFRGEMSGYTF. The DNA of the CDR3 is TGTGCCATCAGTGAGTCGTTTCGGGGTGAAATGTCTGGCTACACCTTC.

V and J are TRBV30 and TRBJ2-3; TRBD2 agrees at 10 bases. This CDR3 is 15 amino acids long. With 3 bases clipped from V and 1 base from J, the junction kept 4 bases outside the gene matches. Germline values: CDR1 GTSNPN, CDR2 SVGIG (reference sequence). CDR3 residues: CAWSPGTSGTDTQYF. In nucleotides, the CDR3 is TGTGCCTGGAGCCCCGGGACTAGCGGCACAGATACGCAGTATTTT.